The source of this T cell receptor (beta chain) is a study of OX40 agonist ivuxolimab in advanced cancers. Study details: Patients were given ivuxolimab, an antibody that agonizes OX40 (CD134). Broader study findings: Antigen specificity remained undetermined for the expanded peripheral T cells. CD8+ T cells showed, on average, more clonal expansion than CD4+ cells.

Measured with immunoSEQ multiplex PCR; TCRdb has only the in-frame clones, and not every one. The sample contains 60,000 to 85,000 clones, 90% of which appear only once. With regard to this clone: Its target is not known.

This CDR3 is 14 amino acids long. Trimming took 6 bases from V and 1 from J; bases not matched to a gene: 5. Germline assignment: CDR1 KGHSH and CDR2 LQKENI. The source was CD4+ or CD8+ T cells sorted from blood, collected in a trial of the OX40 agonist ivuxolimab. The V and J genes are TRBV18 and TRBJ1-1; TRBD1 matches at 7 bases. The sequence derives from an adult with an advanced solid tumor such as melanoma, head and neck, liver or kidney cancer. The CDR3 loop reads CASSDREGNTEAFF. CDR3 nucleotides: TGTGCCAGCTCTGACAGGGAAGGGAACACTGAAGCTTTCTTT.